The rows below give T cell receptor beta chains drawn from one sample of a study of OX40 agonist ivuxolimab in advanced cancers. Repertoires were generated with immunoSEQ multiplex PCR, while TCRdb's copy carries only in-frame clones and drops some. The profile shows around 17,000 clones, under 85% of them singletons. This material consisted of CD4+ or CD8+ T cells sorted from blood, taken in a trial of the OX40 agonist ivuxolimab. All receptors come from an adult with an advanced solid tumor such as melanoma, head and neck, liver or kidney cancer. CDR3s include the opening cysteine and the closing phenylalanine or tryptophan. A D gene is named only where the DNA matches it firmly. Size values are once, few and many counts, or a class for expanded clones, and some rows have none.

V gene: TRBV30; J gene: TRBJ1-5; D gene: -; clone size: -; CDR3 DNA: TGTGCCTGGGGAAAAGTCGAGAATCAGCCCCAGCATTTT; CDR3 protein: CAWGKVENQPQHF
V gene: TRBV9; J gene: TRBJ2-1; D gene: TRBD2; clone size: -; CDR3 DNA: TGTGCCAGCAGCGTGAGGGCTAGCGGGAGTCAGAATGAGCAGTTCTTC; CDR3 protein: CASSVRASGSQNEQFF
V gene: TRBV7-6; J gene: TRBJ2-7; D gene: TRBD1; clone size: -; CDR3 DNA: TGTGCCAGCAGCCTACAACACAGGGGACAGACCTACGAGCAGTACTTC; CDR3 protein: CASSLQHRGQTYEQYF
V gene: TRBV6-5; J gene: TRBJ2-5; D gene: -; clone size: -; CDR3 DNA: TGTGCCAGCAGTTATGACCAAGCGAAGACCCAGTACTTC; CDR3 protein: CASSYDQAKTQYF
V gene: TRBV5-4; J gene: TRBJ2-7; D gene: -; clone size: -; CDR3 DNA: TGTGCCAGCAGCTTGGGGGCGCTTCCCAGTAAGCAGTACTTC; CDR3 protein: CASSLGALPSKQYF
V gene: TRBV7-9; J gene: TRBJ2-2; D gene: TRBD2; clone size: -; CDR3 DNA: TGTGCCAGCAGCATACTAGCGGGAGTCACCGGGGAGCTGTTTTTT; CDR3 protein: CASSILAGVTGELFF
V gene: TRBV5-6; J gene: TRBJ2-2; D gene: -; clone size: -; CDR3 DNA: TGTGCCAGCAGCGCCGGCGGGGAGCTGTTTTTT; CDR3 protein: CASSAGGELFF
V gene: TRBV19; J gene: TRBJ1-5; D gene: -; clone size: once; CDR3 DNA: TGTGCCAGTAGTATTCGAGGGGCCCCGAATCAGCCCCAGCATTTT; CDR3 protein: CASSIRGAPNQPQHF
V gene: TRBV28; J gene: TRBJ1-6; D gene: -; clone size: -; CDR3 DNA: TGTGCCAGCAGTAAATACAGGGAAGATAATAATTCACCCCTCCACTTT; CDR3 protein: CASSKYREDNNSPLHF
V gene: TRBV2; J gene: TRBJ1-6; D gene: -; clone size: -; CDR3 DNA: TGTGCCAGCAGCGATGCGGGGATGAGCTCCTATAATTCACCCCTCCACTTT; CDR3 protein: CASSDAGMSSYNSPLHF
V gene: TRBV4-3; J gene: TRBJ1-4; D gene: -; clone size: -; CDR3 DNA: TGCGCCAGCAGCCAAGATGTCGCAGATAATGAAAAACTGTTTTTT; CDR3 protein: CASSQDVADNEKLFF
V gene: TRBV4-1; J gene: TRBJ1-5; D gene: -; clone size: few; CDR3 DNA: TGCGCCAGCAGCCAAGGGGCAGGGGCGGAGGGCAATCAGCCCCAGCATTTT; CDR3 protein: CASSQGAGAEGNQPQHF
V gene: TRBV7-2; J gene: TRBJ2-7; D gene: -; clone size: -; CDR3 DNA: TGTGCCAGCAGCCCCCGCCTCCAAGAGCAGTACTTC; CDR3 protein: CASSPRLQEQYF
V gene: TRBV28; J gene: TRBJ1-6; D gene: -; clone size: -; CDR3 DNA: TGTGCCAGCAGGGGACTGAGTTATAATTCACCCCTCCACTTT; CDR3 protein: CASRGLSYNSPLHF
V gene: TRBV15; J gene: TRBJ2-3; D gene: TRBD1; clone size: -; CDR3 DNA: TGTGCCACCAGCAAGCTCGAGACAGGGCCTTCCACAGATACGCAGTATTTT; CDR3 protein: CATSKLETGPSTDTQYF
V gene: TRBV30; J gene: TRBJ2-7; D gene: -; clone size: -; CDR3 DNA: TGTGCCTGGAGTCCCTTAGGGGGTTCCTACGAGCAGTACTTC; CDR3 protein: CAWSPLGGSYEQYF
V gene: TRBV27; J gene: TRBJ1-2; D gene: -; clone size: -; CDR3 DNA: TGTGCCAGCATGACTAGTGCCGGTGTCGCGGCGGGCTACACCTTC; CDR3 protein: CASMTSAGVAAGYTF
V gene: TRBV6-4; J gene: TRBJ2-1; D gene: TRBD2; clone size: -; CDR3 DNA: TGTGCCAGCAGTGACGGGCTAGCGGGCTACAATGAGCAGTTCTTC; CDR3 protein: CASSDGLAGYNEQFF
V gene: TRBV27; J gene: TRBJ2-1; D gene: TRBD2; clone size: -; CDR3 DNA: TGTGCCAGCAGTCTGGGGACTAGCGGGAGTTGGAATGAGCAGTTCTTC; CDR3 protein: CASSLGTSGSWNEQFF
V gene: TRBV7-6; J gene: TRBJ2-7; D gene: TRBD2; clone size: -; CDR3 DNA: TGTGCCAGCAGCTCAAGCGGGAGGGCCTACGAGCAGTACTTC; CDR3 protein: CASSSSGRAYEQYF
V gene: TRBV11-2; J gene: TRBJ1-1; D gene: -; clone size: -; CDR3 DNA: TGTGCCAGCAGCTTATACGGTAACACTGAAGCTTTCTTT; CDR3 protein: CASSLYGNTEAFF
V gene: TRBV29-1; J gene: TRBJ2-7; D gene: -; clone size: -; CDR3 DNA: TGCAGCGTTGAGGAGGCTAGGGGAGGAGACGAGCAGTACTTC; CDR3 protein: CSVEEARGGDEQYF
V gene: TRBV6-4; J gene: TRBJ2-1; D gene: -; clone size: once; CDR3 DNA: TGTGCCAGCAGTGGAGACAGTTTCAATGAGCAGTTCTTC; CDR3 protein: CASSGDSFNEQFF
V gene: TRBV7-7; J gene: TRBJ2-1; D gene: -; clone size: -; CDR3 DNA: TGTGCTAGCAGCAGACGGGACTCGTTGTACAATGAGCAGTTCTTC; CDR3 protein: CASSRRDSLYNEQFF
V gene: TRBV25-1; J gene: TRBJ2-5; D gene: -; clone size: -; CDR3 DNA: TGTGCCAGCAGTGCGGGATTTACCCAGTACTTC; CDR3 protein: CASSAGFTQYF
V gene: TRBV5-1; J gene: TRBJ2-6; D gene: TRBD2; clone size: -; CDR3 DNA: TGCGCCAGCAGCTGGACTAGCGTGGATGGGGCCAACGTCCTGACTTTC; CDR3 protein: CASSWTSVDGANVLTF
V gene: TRBV5-1; J gene: TRBJ2-3; D gene: TRBD2; clone size: -; CDR3 DNA: TGCGCCAGCAGCCCCGAACTAGCGGGAGGCACAGATACGCAGTATTTT; CDR3 protein: CASSPELAGGTDTQYF
V gene: TRBV7-7; J gene: TRBJ1-2; D gene: -; clone size: -; CDR3 DNA: TGTGCCAGCAGCCTAGACAGCTATGGCTACACCTTC; CDR3 protein: CASSLDSYGYTF
V gene: TRBV28; J gene: TRBJ2-1; D gene: -; clone size: medium-sized; CDR3 DNA: TGTGCCAGCAGTTTAAACTGGGGGTCCAATGAGCAGTTCTTC; CDR3 protein: CASSLNWGSNEQFF
V gene: TRBV27; J gene: TRBJ2-1; D gene: -; clone size: -; CDR3 DNA: TGTGCCAGCAGTGCCGCGGGAGAGCAGTTCTTC; CDR3 protein: CASSAAGEQFF
V gene: TRBV5-4; J gene: TRBJ1-2; D gene: -; clone size: -; CDR3 DNA: TGTGCCAGTCGATCCGACAGGGGCTACACCTTC; CDR3 protein: CASRSDRGYTF
V gene: TRBV29-1; J gene: TRBJ2-1; D gene: TRBD1; clone size: few; CDR3 DNA: TGCAGCGTAATTGCAACCGGGACAGGTAGGAGTGAGCAGTTCTTC; CDR3 protein: CSVIATGTGRSEQFF
V gene: TRBV7-9; J gene: TRBJ2-1; D gene: TRBD1; clone size: few; CDR3 DNA: TGTGCCAGCAGCTTAATTGGGACAGGGGCCTACAATGAGCAGTTCTTC; CDR3 protein: CASSLIGTGAYNEQFF
V gene: TRBV7-9; J gene: TRBJ1-5; D gene: -; clone size: -; CDR3 DNA: TGTGCCAGCAGCTCCGACTCTGACAGCAATCAGCCCCAGCATTTT; CDR3 protein: CASSSDSDSNQPQHF
V gene: TRBV9; J gene: TRBJ2-3; D gene: -; clone size: -; CDR3 DNA: TGTGCCAGCAGCGTCAACTCTAATACGCAGTATTTT; CDR3 protein: CASSVNSNTQYF
V gene: TRBV6-1; J gene: TRBJ2-7; D gene: TRBD2; clone size: -; CDR3 DNA: TGTGCCAGCAGTGCCCACGGGGGGGGCTGGTCGGACTACGAGCAGTACTTC; CDR3 protein: CASSAHGGGWSDYEQYF
V gene: TRBV11-2; J gene: TRBJ2-1; D gene: -; clone size: -; CDR3 DNA: TGTGCCAGCAGCTTAGATAGAAATGCCGAGCAGTTCTTC; CDR3 protein: CASSLDRNAEQFF
V gene: TRBV7-6; J gene: TRBJ2-1; D gene: -; clone size: once; CDR3 DNA: TGTGCCAATCCGGGGCTAGCCAGGGTCACTTACAATGAGCAGTTCTTC; CDR3 protein: CANPGLARVTYNEQFF
V gene: TRBV7-9; J gene: TRBJ2-2; D gene: TRBD1; clone size: -; CDR3 DNA: TGTGCCAGCAGGATGACAGGGGGTAATTCCGGGGAGCTGTTTTTT; CDR3 protein: CASRMTGGNSGELFF
V gene: TRBV6-5; J gene: TRBJ2-2; D gene: -; clone size: once; CDR3 DNA: TGTGCCAGCAGCAACTCGGGACCAACCGGGGAGCTGTTTTTT; CDR3 protein: CASSNSGPTGELFF
V gene: TRBV7-9; J gene: TRBJ1-1; D gene: -; clone size: -; CDR3 DNA: TGTGCCAGCAGGGGGATGAACACTGAGGCTTTCTTT; CDR3 protein: CASRGMNTEAFF
V gene: TRBV28; J gene: TRBJ1-1; D gene: -; clone size: -; CDR3 DNA: TGTGCCAGCAGTAAGGGTTACACTGAAGCTTTCTTT; CDR3 protein: CASSKGYTEAFF
V gene: TRBV6-5; J gene: TRBJ2-7; D gene: -; clone size: -; CDR3 DNA: TGTGCCAGCAGTTACTCGCTGGACAGCGCCTACGAGCAGTACTTC; CDR3 protein: CASSYSLDSAYEQYF
V gene: TRBV7-8; J gene: TRBJ2-2; D gene: -; clone size: -; CDR3 DNA: TGTGCCAGCAGCTTAGCGCGCAGGGGCCCCGGGGAGCTGTTTTTT; CDR3 protein: CASSLARRGPGELFF
V gene: TRBV29-1; J gene: TRBJ2-1; D gene: TRBD2; clone size: -; CDR3 DNA: TGCAGCGTAGATGGACTAGCTAATACCAGGAATGAGCAGTTCTTC; CDR3 protein: CSVDGLANTRNEQFF
V gene: TRBV27; J gene: TRBJ1-5; D gene: -; clone size: -; CDR3 DNA: TGTGCCAGCAGTTTGTTAAGCAATCAGCCCCAGCATTTT; CDR3 protein: CASSLLSNQPQHF
V gene: TRBV10-2; J gene: TRBJ2-1; D gene: TRBD2; clone size: -; CDR3 DNA: TGCGCCAGCTTGGGACTAGCGGGAAACAATGAGCAGTTCTTC; CDR3 protein: CASLGLAGNNEQFF
V gene: TRBV19; J gene: TRBJ1-4; D gene: TRBD1; clone size: -; CDR3 DNA: TGTGCCAGTACCGGGACAGGGGACGAAAAACTGTTTTTT; CDR3 protein: CASTGTGDEKLFF
V gene: TRBV7-9; J gene: TRBJ1-1; D gene: -; clone size: -; CDR3 DNA: TGTGCCAGCAGCTTGGCAATCGAGGGAGCTTTCTTT; CDR3 protein: CASSLAIEGAFF
V gene: TRBV10-3; J gene: TRBJ2-2; D gene: TRBD2; clone size: -; CDR3 DNA: TGTGCCATCAGTGAAGGCGGGAGAATTGCGAACACCGGGGAGCTGTTTTTT; CDR3 protein: CAISEGGRIANTGELFF
V gene: TRBV25-1; J gene: TRBJ2-1; D gene: -; clone size: -; CDR3 DNA: TGTGCCAGCAGTGAGATAGCTGTCTCAGCGAACTCCTACAATGAGCAGTTCTTC; CDR3 protein: CASSEIAVSANSYNEQFF
V gene: TRBV5-1; J gene: TRBJ2-7; D gene: -; clone size: -; CDR3 DNA: TGCGCCAGCAGCGTAGGAGCTAACGAGCAGTACTTC; CDR3 protein: CASSVGANEQYF
V gene: TRBV7-9; J gene: TRBJ1-1; D gene: -; clone size: -; CDR3 DNA: TGTGCCAGCAGCTTTTTAGGGATCAATGAAGCTTTCTTT; CDR3 protein: CASSFLGINEAFF
V gene: TRBV5-8; J gene: TRBJ2-7; D gene: -; clone size: -; CDR3 DNA: TGTGCCAGCAGCGCACCCTGGGTGGGACGAGCCTACGAGCAGTACTTC; CDR3 protein: CASSAPWVGRAYEQYF
V gene: TRBV7-8; J gene: TRBJ2-2; D gene: -; clone size: -; CDR3 DNA: TGTGCCAGCAGCCCACGGGGCGCGAACACCGGGGAGCTGTTTTTT; CDR3 protein: CASSPRGANTGELFF